The clone carrying this T cell receptor beta chain was recorded only once. Clones were sequenced by immunoSEQ multiplex PCR, and TCRdb holds only the in-frame ones, with some missing. The sample comprises 160,000 or so clones, about 85% of which are singletons, and about 1% rests with the top ten. Germline V gene sequence: CDR1 KGHSH, CDR2 LQKENI. The CDR3 sequence is 14 residues long. Germline trimming cut 6 bases from V and 8 bases from J; bases unmatched to any gene: 9. The data belong to a study of blood T cell repertoires in COVID-19. The V gene is TRBV18, the J gene TRBJ1-4, with 7 positions matching TRBD1. The receptor was isolated from a middle-aged man with acute or convalescent COVID-19. Sequenced sample: peripheral blood. CDR3 sequence (DNA): TGTGCCAGCTCGCAAGGGAGAGGGGGCGAAAAACTGTTTTTT. Translated, it gives CASSQGRGGEKLFF.